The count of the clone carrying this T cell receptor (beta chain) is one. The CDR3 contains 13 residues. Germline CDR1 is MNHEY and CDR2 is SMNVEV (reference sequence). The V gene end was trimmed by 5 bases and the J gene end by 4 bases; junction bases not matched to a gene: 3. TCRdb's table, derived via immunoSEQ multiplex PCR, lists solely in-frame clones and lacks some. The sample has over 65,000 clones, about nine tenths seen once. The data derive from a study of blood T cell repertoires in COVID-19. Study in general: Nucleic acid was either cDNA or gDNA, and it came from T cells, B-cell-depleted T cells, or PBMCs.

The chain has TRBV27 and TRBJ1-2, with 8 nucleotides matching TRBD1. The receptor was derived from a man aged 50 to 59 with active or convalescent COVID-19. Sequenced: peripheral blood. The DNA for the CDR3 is TGTGCCAGCAGTCCAGGGACAGGCTATGGCTACACCTTC. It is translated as CASSPGTGYGYTF.